Listed here are 13 T cell receptor beta chains from one sample, sequenced in a study of cytomegalovirus exposure and HLA in healthy donors. Primers included in the PCR were 60 Vbeta and 13 Jbeta primers. Assay: immunoSEQ multiplex PCR; the TCRdb copy retains only in-frame clones and omits some. The repertoire consists of approximately 120,000 clones, with about 78% occurring once and the leading ten covering less than 15%. The source material was PBMCs. The origin of the receptors is a woman in her thirties or forties in good health and CMV-seropositive.

The V call is TRBV18, the J call TRBJ1-2; no definite D call. This CDR3 has 15 amino acids. The germline gives CDR1 KGHSH, CDR2 LQKENI. Trimming removed 1 base from V and 6 bases from J, with 15 bases in between. The chain's CDR3 is CASSPRIDSGHGYTF. Written as DNA, the CDR3 is TGTGCCAGCTCACCACGGATCGACTCGGGTCATGGCTACACCTTC. The entire variable domain, with the rest obtained from reference TRBV18 and TRBJ1-2, is as follows: NAGVMQNPRHLVRRRGQEARLRCSPMKGHSHVYWYRQLPEEGLKFMVYLQKENIIDESGMPKERFSAEFPKEGPSILRIQQVVRGDSAAYFCASSPRIDSGHGYTFGSGTRLTVV.

The count of this clone is one. This chain joins TRBV10-3 and TRBJ1-2; 7 nucleotides line up with TRBD1. Germline V lookup: CDR1 ENHRY, CDR2 SYGVKD. J lost 8 bases, V lost 3 bases, and 6 bases had no gene match. The CDR3 totals 13 residues. The CDR3 nucleotides read TGTGCCATCAGTGACCGACAGGGTGGCGGCTACACCTTC. Residues: CAISDRQGGGYTF.

The chain uses TRBV5-5 and TRBJ1-1; no firm D call. Germline values: CDR1 SGHKS, CDR2 YYEKEE (reference sequence). V was trimmed by 0 bases and J by 4 bases, leaving 10 bases between them. The CDR3 spans 14 residues. The CDR3 coding sequence is TGTGCCAGCAGCTTGGTGGGCAGATCCACTGAAGCTTTCTTT. It is translated as CASSLVGRSTEAFF.

The chain carries TRBV4-1 and TRBJ1-3, with TRBD1 as a possible D gene (5 bases). This CDR3 spans 15 amino acids. The germline gives CDR1 MGHRA, CDR2 YSYEKL. Trimming took off 4 bases at V and 2 bases at J, with 12 bases between the two ends. This CDR3 is CASSRQGYAGNTIYF. As DNA, the CDR3 is TGCGCCAGCAGCCGGCAGGGTTATGCTGGAAACACCATATATTTT.

This chain joins TRBV30 and TRBJ1-6, with D hard to call. Per the germline V gene, CDR1 is GTSNPN and CDR2 is SVGIG (reference sequence). This CDR3 region has 16 residues. V was shortened by 5 bases and J by 7 bases, with 21 bases between the two germline ends. The CDR3 loop reads CAWDPARSRLNSPLHF. The CDR3 coding sequence is TGTGCCTGGGATCCTGCCAGATCGAGGTTAAATTCACCCCTCCACTTT.

The chain is built from TRBV15 and TRBJ2-5; 8 bases are shared with TRBD2. V lost 0 bases, J lost 5 bases, and 11 bases stayed unmatched. Germline assignment: CDR1 LNHNV and CDR2 YYDKDF (reference sequence). The CDR3 consists of 17 residues. This CDR3 reads CATSRDRAGALPETQYF. The DNA for the CDR3 is TGTGCCACCAGCAGAGATCGAGCGGGGGCCCTCCCCGAGACCCAGTACTTC.

Regarding this clone: The junction departs from germline at one end; a sequencing error may be responsible. The V gene is TRBV7-2, the J gene TRBJ1-1, with TRBD1 as a possible D gene (5 bases). Germline V gene lookup returns CDR1 SGHTA and CDR2 FQGNSA. The CDR3 sequence is 15 residues long. The CDR3 nucleotides are TGTGCCAGCACCTTAGCCGCAGGGTTGAACACTGAAGCTTTCTTT. This codes for CASTLAAGLNTEAFF.

This clone was seen a few times. V usage is TRBV13 and J usage is TRBJ1-1, with 11 bases matching TRBD1. The CDR3 runs 18 residues. Germline V CDR1 and CDR2: PRHDT, FYEKMQ (reference sequence). With 3 bases clipped from V and 3 bases from J, the junction kept 12 bases outside the gene matches. DNA for the CDR3: TGTGCCAGCAGCTTGAGGACGTCGGGACAGGGGGGGGACACTGAAGCTTTCTTT. It specifies CASSLRTSGQGGDTEAFF.

This clone was recorded only once. The chain recombines TRBV5-1 with TRBJ2-7; a weak D match, TRBD2 (5 bases). Trimming took 4 bases from V and 3 from J, leaving 14 bases between them. Germline V gene lookup returns CDR1 SGHRS and CDR2 YFSETQ. CDR3 size: 14 residues. The CDR3 spells CASSALALGYEQYF. The CDR3 coding sequence is TGCGCCAGCAGCGCGCTAGCCCTGGGCTACGAGCAGTACTTC.

This rearrangement joins TRBV29-1 to TRBJ2-3; D unclear. CDR1 is SQVTM, CDR2 ANQGSEA, per germline. Trimming left V 5 bases short and J 4 bases short, with 16 bases between. CDR3 length: 14 amino acids. The CDR3 nucleotides are TGCAGCGTTTCCTTGGTGCGGTCGGCAGATACGCAGTATTTT. Translation: CSVSLVRSADTQYF.

The CDR3 loop reads CASRTGQGTNQPQHF. In DNA, the CDR3 is TGTGCCAGCAGGACGGGACAGGGAACGAATCAGCCCCAGCATTTT. The J gene is TRBJ1-5, the V gene TRBV2, with 9 bases matching TRBD1. Per germline, CDR1 SNHLY and CDR2 FYNNEI. The CDR3 is made up of 15 amino acids. The V gene end was trimmed by 6 bases and the J gene end by 4 bases; junction bases not matched to a gene: 7. The entire variable domain, with the rest obtained from reference TRBV2 and TRBJ1-5, is as follows: EPEVTQTPSHQVTQMGQEVILRCVPISNHLYFYWYRQILGQKVEFLVSFYNNEISEKSEIFDDQFSVERPDGSNFTLKIRSTKLEDSAMYFCASRTGQGTNQPQHFGDGTRLSIL.

The chain is built from TRBV6-1 and TRBJ1-3; 7 bases align to TRBD1. V gave up 7 bases and J gave up 0 bases; unmatched junction bases: 6. The CDR3 contains 15 residues. Germline assignment: CDR1 MNHNS and CDR2 SASEGT. This CDR3 is CASTPRQGSGNTIYF. CDR3 sequence (DNA): TGTGCCAGCACCCCTAGACAGGGCTCTGGAAACACCATATATTTT.

The rearrangement links TRBV10-3 to TRBJ1-2, with 7 bases lining up with TRBD1. Losses at the gene ends were 6 bases for V and 0 bases for J; bases not matched to a gene: 4. Germline assignment: CDR1 ENHRY and CDR2 SYGVKD. This CDR3 has 14 residues. CDR3 in amino acids: CAIRGDSSNYGYTF. DNA for the CDR3: TGTGCCATCAGGGGGGACAGCTCTAACTATGGCTACACCTTC.